The 13 T cell receptor beta chains below were found in one sample sequenced in a study of patients and donors after allogeneic stem cell transplantation. From the RT-PCR reads, TCRdb called clonotypes with MiXCR, one entry per CDR3 protein. The table lists 390,000 or so distinct CDR3 sequences, 16% of them singletons. Sequencing was performed on blood, either unsorted or a sorted T cell fraction (not recorded which). Receptors originate from a human donor who was either an allogeneic HSCT recipient or a stem cell or donor lymphocyte infusion donor (not recorded which). It is not recorded whose cells these are; they may come from a transplant donor.

The chain joins TRBV3-1 to TRBJ2-3; a possible D gene is TRBD1 (7 bases). CDR3 size: 16 residues. Trimming cost V 4 bases and J 3 bases, with 17 bases left between them. Germline lookup yields CDR1 LGHDT and CDR2 YNNKEL (reference sequence). CDR3 nucleotide sequence: TGTGCCAGCAGCCGCGGGACAGCGAGACCAACAGATACGCAGTATTTT. Translation gives CASSRGTARPTDTQYF.

This clonotype was observed a few times. The gene calls are TRBV5-1 and TRBJ2-7, with D tentatively TRBD1 (6 bases). This CDR3 comprises 16 residues. CDR1 is SGHRS and CDR2 is YFSETQ in the germline V gene. Trimming cost V 1 base and J 5 bases, with 19 bases left between them. Here the CDR3 DNA reads TGCGCCAGCAGCTTGTCCACAGGGTTCCGCGCAAACGAGCAGTACTTC. This encodes CASSLSTGFRANEQYF.

This clonotype was found many times. The gene calls are TRBV4-3 and TRBJ1-2; 7 bases agree with TRBD1. In germline, CDR1 is LGHNA, CDR2 YSLEER. J gave up 8 bases and V 3 bases, and 6 bases lay outside the gene matches. The length of the CDR3 is 13 residues. CDR3 residues: CASSQRGLGGYTF. The DNA of the CDR3 is TGCGCCAGCAGCCAGAGGGGGCTCGGCGGCTACACCTTC.

Only a few counts were recorded for this clonotype. The V and J genes are TRBV2 and TRBJ2-7, with 9 nucleotides matching TRBD2. Germline trimming cut 7 bases from V and 3 bases from J; bases unmatched to any gene: 7. Germline CDR1 is SNHLY and CDR2 is FYNNEI. This CDR3 is 14 amino acids long. The CDR3 DNA reads as TGTGCCAGCATAGGGCGGGAGGGGATCTACGAGCAGTACTTC. Protein sequence: CASIGREGIYEQYF.

V is TRBV29-1 and J is TRBJ1-4, with a tentative D call TRBD1 (6 bases). The V gene's germline CDR1 is SQVTM and CDR2 ANQGSEA. With 6 bases removed from V and 8 bases from J, the gap between germline ends came to 16 bases. This CDR3 has 13 residues. Here the CDR3 reads CSVAGVIREKLFF. DNA for the CDR3: TGCAGCGTGGCAGGGGTCATAAGGGAAAAACTGTTTTTT.

In this sample, this clonotype turned up a few times. The chain has TRBV4-1 and TRBJ2-4; 7 nucleotides align to TRBD1. The CDR3 is 18 residues long. After removal of 0 bases from V and 6 bases from J, the junction contained 14 bases not matched to a gene. The germline CDR1 and CDR2 sequences are MGHRA and YSYEKL. The CDR3 is CASSQDPTLMRGRNIQYF. CDR3 sequence (DNA): TGCGCCAGCAGCCAAGATCCCACGTTGATGAGGGGGCGAAACATTCAGTACTTC.

This clonotype was detected only a few times. J is TRBJ2-2 and V is TRBV24-1, with 7 bases aligning to TRBD1. V shed 8 bases, J shed 3 bases, and the junction held 5 bases outside the gene matches. The CDR3 runs 14 residues. Germline CDR1 reads KGHDR; CDR2 reads SFDVKD. Here the CDR3 reads CATTTGADTGELFF. The CDR3 bases are TGTGCCACCACCACAGGGGCGGACACCGGGGAGCTGTTTTTT.

The CDR3 DNA sequence: TGCGCCAGCAGCCAAGTACGGGGGGGCGTCCATGAGCAGTTCTTC. This codes for CASSQVRGGVHEQFF. The chain links TRBV4-3 to TRBJ2-1, with 8 bases that match TRBD2. This CDR3 is 15 amino acids long. The germline V gene has CDR1 LGHNA and CDR2 YSLEER. V was pared by 1 base and J by 8 bases, with 7 bases of the junction left unmatched.

This clonotype was recorded only once. The chain combines TRBV10-3 with TRBJ2-2, with TRBD2 identical over 7 bases. The CDR3 consists of 16 residues. V was clipped by 6 bases and J by 6 bases; unmatched bases: 13. Germline V lookup: CDR1 ENHRY, CDR2 SYGVKD. CDR3 residues: CAIRPRLAGSSGELFF. The CDR3, as DNA: TGTGCCATCAGACCCAGACTAGCAGGATCATCCGGGGAGCTGTTTTTT.

The chain uses TRBV10-3 and TRBJ1-3; 7 positions agree with TRBD1. The V segment lost 2 bases and the J segment 2 bases; nucleotides outside the gene matches: 0. The CDR3 length is 14 residues. CDR1 is ENHRY, CDR2 SYGVKD, per germline. The CDR3 DNA reads as TGTGCCATCAGTGAGGACAGGGCTGGAAACACCATATATTTT. Residues: CAISEDRAGNTIYF.

This chain links TRBV7-2 with TRBJ2-7, with 9 bases lining up with TRBD2. Germline V CDR1 and CDR2: SGHTA, FQGNSA. Trimming cost V 6 bases and J 5 bases; bases outside gene matches: 11. CDR3 length equals 15 residues. The CDR3 loop is CASRVSGGPRDEQYF. The CDR3 DNA reads TGTGCCAGCAGAGTTAGCGGGGGCCCACGGGACGAGCAGTACTTC.

The chain carries TRBV20-1 and TRBJ2-7; D is unresolved. V lost 0 bases, J lost 2 bases, and 8 bases lay in between. Germline V gene data show CDR1 as DFQATT and CDR2 as SNEGSKA (reference sequence). The CDR3 spans 13 residues. The CDR3: CSARDYNAYEQYF. As DNA, the CDR3 is TGCAGTGCTAGAGATTATAATGCCTACGAGCAGTACTTC.

This clonotype showed up just a few times. V gene TRBV11-3 combines with J gene TRBJ2-1, with D possibly TRBD1 on 6 matching bases. V lost 2 bases and J 8 bases, leaving 22 bases between the germline ends. Germline V lookup: CDR1 SGHNT, CDR2 YENEEA. The CDR3 consists of 17 residues. The CDR3 region is CASSLRQAGDLGYEQFF. The CDR3 DNA is TGTGCCAGCAGCTTACGACAGGCCGGGGATCTGGGCTATGAGCAGTTCTTC.